This T cell receptor beta chain was retrieved from a study of cytomegalovirus exposure and HLA in healthy donors. This clone was found a few times. The germline gives CDR1 MDHEN, CDR2 SYDVKM. This CDR3 is built from 11 residues. The V end was cut by 6 bases, the J end by 3 bases, with 6 bases between. A multiplex PCR was run with 60 Vbeta primers and 13 Jbeta primers. The assay was immunoSEQ multiplex PCR, and TCRdb's table has in-frame clones only and misses some. Among 95,000 to 100,000 clones, roughly 70% were seen once, and the ten largest hold more than 9%. V and J are TRBV28 and TRBJ2-7; D gene unclear. Sequences were obtained from PBMCs. The receptor was derived from a middle-aged man in good health and CMV-seronegative. The CDR3 nucleotides are TGTGCCAGCAGCCTCCGCTACGAGCAGTACTTC. Translating it yields CASSLRYEQYF. The full variable domain, completed using reference TRBV28 and TRBJ2-7, is DVKVTQSSRYLVKRTGEKVFLECVQDMDHENMFWYRQDPGLGLRLIYFSYDVKMKEKGDIPEGYSVSREKKERFSLILESASTNQTSMYLCASSLRYEQYFGPGTRLTVT.